This T cell receptor (beta chain) was sequenced during a study of blood T cells in healthy people across ages. A second 7 to 11 cycle PCR used barcoded and J-beta primers. Every sample produced at least 3 million CDR3-containing paired-end reads. A single record per CDR3 protein comes from TCRdb applying MiXCR to the 5' RACE reads. There are approximately 790,000 distinct CDR3 sequences in the sample; approximately 67% occur only once, and about 30% lies in the top ten. Germline V gene data show CDR1 as MNHEY and CDR2 as SVGEGT. The CDR3 extends over 13 amino acids. With 2 bases removed from V and 6 bases from J, the gap between germline ends came to 10 bases.

The receptor comes from a man aged 25-40 years in good health. The sample was blood. The chain recombines TRBV6-2 or TRBV6-3 with TRBJ1-2, with unresolved D. CDR3 residues: CASSYLAVNGYTF. CDR3 nucleotides: TGTGCCAGCAGTTACCTGGCAGTTAATGGCTACACCTTC.